This is a list of T cell receptor beta chains from one sample in a study of blood T cells in healthy people across ages. Via MiXCR, TCRdb re-called the 5' RACE reads, giving one row per CDR3 protein. The sample yields roughly 730,000 distinct CDR3 sequences, around 50% seen once. The material sequenced was blood. The receptors shown here come from a man in his forties or fifties in good health. CDR3s include the opening cysteine and the closing phenylalanine or tryptophan. D genes are given only for firm matches. Expanded clones get a size class; other rows say once, few or many, or leave the size out.

v_gene	j_gene	len	abundance	d_gene	CDR3nt	CDR3aa
TRBV4-1	TRBJ1-4	13	NA	NA	TGCGCCAGCAGCCAAGGGATTTATGAAAAACTGTTTTTT	CASSQGIYEKLFF
TRBV12-3/TRBV12-4	TRBJ1-4	14	NA	NA	TGTGCCAGCAGGCAGGGGAGGTCAAATGAAAAACTGTTTTTT	CASRQGRSNEKLFF
TRBV14	TRBJ1-1	13	NA	NA	TGTGCCAGCAGCCAAACCAGGGACACTGAAGCTTTCTTT	CASSQTRDTEAFF
TRBV9	TRBJ2-6	18	few	NA	TGTGCCAGCAGCGGAGGACAGCGTCGGGGAGCTGGGGCCAACGTCCTGACTTTC	CASSGGQRRGAGANVLTF
TRBV20-1	TRBJ2-2	15	NA	NA	TGCAGTGCTAGTGGGGCAGTTACGAACACCGGGGAGCTGTTTTTT	CSASGAVTNTGELFF
TRBV27	TRBJ2-1	12	NA	TRBD2	TGTGCCAGCAGTGCGGGAGCTGGTGAGCAGTTCTTC	CASSAGAGEQFF
TRBV6-5	TRBJ2-5	14	few	NA	TGTGCCAGCAGTGCCTTGGGGGGGGCAGAGACCCAGTACTTC	CASSALGGAETQYF
TRBV29-1	TRBJ2-7	12	NA	NA	TGCAGCGCTGTTTGGCAGTCCTACGAGCAGTACTTC	CSAVWQSYEQYF
TRBV7-9	TRBJ2-1	16	many	NA	TGTGCCAGCAGCTTAGGAGGGGCAGGGTACCGGAATGAGCAGTTCTTC	CASSLGGAGYRNEQFF
TRBV5-1	TRBJ2-3	16	NA	TRBD2	TGCGTCAGCAGCCCCGCCGCGGGGGGCCTCACAGATACGCAGTATTTT	CVSSPAAGGLTDTQYF
TRBV20-1	TRBJ2-5	14	few	NA	TGCAGTGCTAGAGATCTATTAGCCCAAGAGACCCAGTACTTC	CSARDLLAQETQYF
TRBV7-3	TRBJ2-3	15	few	NA	TGTGCCAGCAGCCCCAGGGGGGAAGAAGCAGATACGCAGTATTTT	CASSPRGEEADTQYF
TRBV9	TRBJ2-7	14	NA	NA	TGTGCCAGCAGCGTGTCTTCGTCCTCCTACGAGCAGTACTTC	CASSVSSSSYEQYF
TRBV10-3	TRBJ2-1	15	NA	TRBD2	TGTGCCATCAGTGGGCGGACTAGCGGGGGGGATGAGCAGTTCTTC	CAISGRTSGGDEQFF
TRBV27	TRBJ2-1	14	NA	TRBD2	TGTGCCAGCAGTCTAGGACTAGCGAACGATGAGCAGTTCTTC	CASSLGLANDEQFF
TRBV29-1	TRBJ1-1	13	NA	NA	TGCAGCTCTCGGTCGGGGATGAACACTGAAGCTTTCTTT	CSSRSGMNTEAFF
TRBV9	TRBJ2-1	18	NA	TRBD2	TGTGCCAGCAGCGTAGTCTGGACTAGCGGAGGATCCTACAATGAGCAGTTCTTC	CASSVVWTSGGSYNEQFF
TRBV20-1	TRBJ2-4	15	NA	NA	TGCAGTGCTAGTGTGGGCCGACTAGTAAATGGCATTCAGTACTTC	CSASVGRLVNGIQYF
TRBV28	TRBJ2-3	15	few	NA	TGTGCCAGCAGTACGATGACTAGTTGGCCAGATACGCAGTATTTT	CASSTMTSWPDTQYF
TRBV12-3/TRBV12-4	TRBJ2-7	16	few	TRBD1	TGTGCCAGCAGTACAGGGGGCAAGAGCTCCTACAATGAGCAGTACTTC	CASSTGGKSSYNEQYF
TRBV12-3/TRBV12-4	TRBJ2-1	11	few	TRBD1	TGTGCCAGCAGTCAGGGGGTCGAGCAGTTCTTC	CASSQGVEQFF
TRBV20-1	TRBJ2-1	13	NA	TRBD1	TGCAGTGCTAGCCCCGGACAGGGCAATGAGCAGTTCTTC	CSASPGQGNEQFF
TRBV6-5	TRBJ2-1	18	NA	NA	TGTGCCAGCAGTTACTTTCTTGACACCCCTAGCTCCTACAATGAGCAGTTCTTC	CASSYFLDTPSSYNEQFF
TRBV12-3/TRBV12-4	TRBJ2-3	19	NA	TRBD2	TGTGCCAGCAGTTTATCAAACCCACTAGCGGGAGGTGGCACAGATACGCAGTATTTT	CASSLSNPLAGGGTDTQYF
TRBV7-9	TRBJ2-1	15	NA	TRBD2	TGTGCCAGCAGCCCCGGAATAGCGGGATACAATGAGCAGTTCTTC	CASSPGIAGYNEQFF
TRBV18	TRBJ2-7	16	many	TRBD1	TGTGCCAGCTCACTTATAAGACAGGGGGGAGGCTACGAGCAGTACTTC	CASSLIRQGGGYEQYF